Following are 11 T cell receptor beta chains from one sample sequenced in a study of blood T cell repertoires in COVID-19. Method: immunoSEQ multiplex PCR; TCRdb's copy keeps in-frame clones and lacks some. The repertoire includes about 78,000 clones, over 75% of them detected once, and less than 10% sits in the top ten. Sequenced: peripheral blood. The receptors stem from a human donor in a cohort sampled during active COVID-19.

J is TRBJ2-5 and V is TRBV2; the match to TRBD2 covers 10 bases. Trimming took 3 bases from V and 5 from J; bases not matched to a gene: 3. CDR1 is SNHLY and CDR2 is FYNNEI in the germline V gene. This CDR3 has 14 residues. The CDR3 sequence: CASSDGLAAETQYF. CDR3 coding DNA: TGTGCCAGCAGTGATGGACTAGCGGCGGAGACCCAGTACTTC.

This chain connects TRBV9 to TRBJ2-3; D is unresolved. Per the germline V gene, CDR1 is SGDLS and CDR2 is YYNGEE. CDR3 length: 15 amino acids. Trimming pared 0 bases from V and 1 base from J, leaving 9 bases between. The CDR3 region is CASSVDFEGTDTQYF. DNA for the CDR3: TGTGCCAGCAGCGTAGATTTTGAGGGCACAGATACGCAGTATTTT.

The rearrangement links TRBV5-1 to TRBJ2-2; D is undetermined. Trimming removed 0 bases from V and 7 bases from J, with 10 bases in between. CDR1 is SGHRS and CDR2 is YFSETQ in the germline V gene. The CDR3 spans 14 residues. This chain's CDR3 is CASSLAPFSGELFF. The DNA for the CDR3 is TGCGCCAGCAGCTTGGCCCCCTTCAGCGGGGAGCTGTTTTTT. The full variable domain, rest sourced from reference TRBV5-1 and TRBJ2-2, is KAGVTQTPRYLIKTRGQQVTLSCSPISGHRSVSWYQQTPGQGLQFLFEYFSETQRNKGNFPGRFSGRQFSNSRSEMNVSTLELGDSALYLCASSLAPFSGELFFGEGSRLTVL.

This clone was seen only once. The rearrangement joins TRBV6-4 to TRBJ2-7; TRBD2 is a possible D gene (6 bases). CDR3 length: 14 amino acids. Germline CDR1 MRHNA, CDR2 SNTAGT. V lost 1 base and J lost 2, with 9 bases in between. CDR3 loop: CASSDWRGTYEQYF. CDR3 DNA: TGTGCCAGCAGTGACTGGCGGGGTACCTACGAGCAGTACTTC.

CDR3 sequence reads: CASSLADWGRTDTQYF. The CDR3 DNA is TGCGCCAGCAGCTTGGCGGACTGGGGGAGGACAGATACGCAGTATTTT. The rearrangement links TRBV5-1 to TRBJ2-3, with D tentatively TRBD2 (6 bases). CDR1 and CDR2 (germline): SGHRS, YFSETQ. There are 16 residues in the CDR3. V was trimmed by 0 bases and J by 3 bases, leaving 14 bases between them.

DNA of the CDR3: TGTGCCAGCAGCTTAGGGGCCGTGGGGAGGAACTATGGCTACACCTTC. Translation: CASSLGAVGRNYGYTF. The V gene is TRBV13, the J gene TRBJ1-2; D remains ambiguous. Germline-derived CDR1 and CDR2 are PRHDT and FYEKMQ (reference sequence). The germline V and J ends were trimmed by 0 bases and 2 bases, with 13 bases remaining between them. The CDR3 contains 16 residues.

This clone was seen once. The V call is TRBV10-2, the J call TRBJ2-3, with TRBD1 identical over 11 bases. The CDR3 covers 15 residues. The germline V gene encodes CDR1 WSHSY and CDR2 SAAADI. J gave up 4 bases and V 5 bases, and 5 bases lay outside the gene matches. The CDR3, as DNA: TGCGCCAGCAGTCCAGGGACAGGGGGTTCAGATACGCAGTATTTT. Translated: CASSPGTGGSDTQYF.

The rearrangement joins TRBV7-2 to TRBJ2-7; 9 bases align to TRBD1. The CDR3 runs 12 residues. The germline gives CDR1 SGHTA, CDR2 FQGNSA. Trimming took 6 bases from V and 6 from J; bases not matched to a gene: 3. Written as DNA, the CDR3 is TGTGCCAGCAGGACGACAGGGGGCGAGCAGTACTTC. This sequence encodes CASRTTGGEQYF.

The genes are TRBV6-2 or TRBV6-3 and TRBJ2-1, with D possibly matching TRBD1 (6 bases). CDR3 length: 18 residues. The germline V gene has CDR1 MNHEY and CDR2 SVGEGT. V gave up 1 base and J gave up 6 bases, with 22 bases separating them. The CDR3 is CASSYFHSTGQALNEQFF. In DNA, the CDR3 is TGTGCCAGCAGTTACTTCCACTCGACAGGCCAAGCCCTCAATGAGCAGTTCTTC.

The V and J genes are TRBV9 and TRBJ1-2; 9 positions agree with TRBD1. The ends lost 5 bases at V and 8 bases at J; junction bases unmatched: 7. Germline V gene sequence: CDR1 SGDLS, CDR2 YYNGEE. The CDR3 runs 13 residues. Written as DNA, the CDR3 is TGTGCCAGCAGGGAACAGGGGGCTTGGGGCTACACCTTC. This gives the protein CASREQGAWGYTF.

The chain recombines TRBV7-9 with TRBJ1-1, with TRBD1 identical over 7 bases. Trimming at V came to 4 bases and at J to 1 base, leaving 9 bases not matched to a gene. Per germline, CDR1 SEHNR and CDR2 FQNEAQ (reference sequence). This CDR3 comprises 16 residues. CDR3 bases: TGTGCCAGCAGCTCACGCCAGGGGGATAGGAACACTGAAGCTTTCTTT. Translation gives CASSSRQGDRNTEAFF.